This TCR beta chain was obtained from a study of blood T cell repertoires in COVID-19. Seattle cases were enrolled at active infection and followed longitudinally. Produced via immunoSEQ multiplex PCR; TCRdb's table is partial and in-frame only. The sample lists under 45,000 clones, 81% occurring once. Material for sequencing was peripheral blood. The receptor was isolated from a man in his sixties or seventies with COVID-19, enrolled during active disease.

Written as DNA, the CDR3 is TGTGCCAGCAGCTCCCCATTGCGAGCTCGATTGTATTTT. It specifies CASSSPLRARLYF. The chain combines TRBV7-2 with TRBJ2-3; D not certain. This CDR3 is 13 amino acids long. The V gene's germline CDR1 is SGHTA and CDR2 FQGNSA. V was shortened by 4 bases and J by 14 bases, with 19 bases between the two germline ends.